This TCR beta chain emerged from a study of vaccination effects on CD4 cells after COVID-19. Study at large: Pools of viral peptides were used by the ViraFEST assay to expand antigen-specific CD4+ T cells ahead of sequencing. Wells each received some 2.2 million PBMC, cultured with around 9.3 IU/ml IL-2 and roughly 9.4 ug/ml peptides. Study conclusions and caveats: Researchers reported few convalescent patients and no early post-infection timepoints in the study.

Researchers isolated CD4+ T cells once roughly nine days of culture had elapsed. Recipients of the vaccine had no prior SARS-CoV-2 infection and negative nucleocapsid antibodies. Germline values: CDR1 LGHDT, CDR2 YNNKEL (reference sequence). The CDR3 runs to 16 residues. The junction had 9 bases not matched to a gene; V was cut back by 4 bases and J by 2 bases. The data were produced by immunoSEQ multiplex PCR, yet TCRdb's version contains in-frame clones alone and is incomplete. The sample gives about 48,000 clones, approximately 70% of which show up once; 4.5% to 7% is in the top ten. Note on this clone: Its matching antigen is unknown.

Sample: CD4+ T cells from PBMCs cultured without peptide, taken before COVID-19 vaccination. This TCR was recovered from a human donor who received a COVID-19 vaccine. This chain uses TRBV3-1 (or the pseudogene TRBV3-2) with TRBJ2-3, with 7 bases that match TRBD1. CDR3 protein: CASSLDPGQNTDTQYF. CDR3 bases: TGTGCCAGCAGCCTTGATCCGGGACAGAACACAGATACGCAGTATTTT.